These 25 T cell receptor beta chains originate from one sample sequenced in a study of PD-L1 blockade in urothelial cancer (dated by TCRdb to 2016 to 2017). Library preparation was by the immunoSEQ multiplex PCR assay. The source is immuneACCESS, and TCRdb retained only in-frame sequences with V and J called. Part of the clones is not carried over; for the studies checked, unresolved V genes explain less than half of this, and the remainder is unexplained. The sample data list about 84,000 clones, and about 81% of these were observed just once. The top ten clonotypes cover more than 8% of the sample. Material: PBMCs, obtained around atezolizumab (anti-PD-L1) treatment. The receptors were sampled from a man in his 70s with urothelial cancer.

The chain joins TRBV2 to TRBJ1-5; unclear D gene. Trimming cost V 6 bases and J 2 bases, with 14 bases left between them. This CDR3 has 15 residues. The V gene's germline CDR1 is SNHLY and CDR2 FYNNEI. CDR3 region: CASSNIRSGNQPQHF. The CDR3 bases are TGTGCCAGCAGCAACATACGATCAGGCAATCAGCCCCAGCATTTT.

This chain uses TRBV5-1 with TRBJ2-1; 10 nucleotides align to TRBD2. The length of the CDR3 is 15 residues. Unmatched junction bases numbered 4, after V lost 0 bases and J lost 7 bases. Germline V gene sequence: CDR1 SGHRS, CDR2 YFSETQ. This chain's CDR3 is CASSLEAGGLNEQFF. As DNA, the CDR3 is TGCGCCAGCAGCTTGGAAGCGGGAGGGCTAAATGAGCAGTTCTTC. Full variable domain (rest looked up from reference TRBV5-1 and TRBJ2-1): KAGVTQTPRYLIKTRGQQVTLSCSPISGHRSVSWYQQTPGQGLQFLFEYFSETQRNKGNFPGRFSGRQFSNSRSEMNVSTLELGDSALYLCASSLEAGGLNEQFFGPGTRLTVL.

This chain connects TRBV4-3 to TRBJ2-5, with D maybe TRBD2 (5 bases). V was pared by 2 bases and J by 11 bases, with 15 bases between. Germline V gives CDR1 LGHNA, CDR2 YSLEER. The CDR3 has 13 residues. CDR3: CASSQPPAREQYF. The CDR3 coding sequence is TGCGCCAGCAGCCAACCTCCCGCCCGGGAACAGTACTTC.

This clone was seen a few times. This chain uses TRBV7-8 with TRBJ2-1, with 10 bases that match TRBD2. V was clipped by 1 base and J by 4 bases; unmatched bases: 16. Germline V gene sequence: CDR1 SGHVS, CDR2 FQNEAQ. There are 20 residues in the CDR3. The CDR3 spells CASSLEPPPSLAGEYNEQFF. The CDR3, as DNA: TGTGCCAGCAGCTTAGAACCCCCCCCCTCTCTAGCGGGAGAGTACAATGAGCAGTTCTTC. Together with reference TRBV7-8 and TRBJ2-1, the CDR3 gives the full variable domain: GAGVSQSPRYKVAKRGQDVALRCDPISGHVSLFWYQQALGQGPEFLTYFQNEAQLDKSGLPSDRFFAERPEGSVSTLKIQRTQQEDSAVYLCASSLEPPPSLAGEYNEQFFGPGTRLTVL.

There are a few counts of this clone. This chain joins TRBV6-1 and TRBJ2-4, with D possibly being TRBD1 (5 bases). The V end lost 5 bases, the J end lost 5 bases, and 16 bases lay between the germline ends. Germline V gene data show CDR1 as MNHNS and CDR2 as SASEGT. The CDR3 is made up of 15 amino acids. The CDR3 nucleotides read TGTGCCAGCAGTCTGGCCTCAGGGTTCGAAAACATTCAGTACTTC. Translating gives CASSLASGFENIQYF.

V and J are TRBV19 and TRBJ2-1; 13 bases line up with TRBD2. Germline V gene sequence: CDR1 LNHDA, CDR2 SQIVND (reference sequence). This CDR3 comprises 17 residues. V trimming: 1 base; J trimming: 0 bases; junction bases outside the gene matches: 0. CDR3 in amino acids: CASSIGTSGSSYNEQFF. In DNA, the CDR3 is TGTGCCAGTAGTATAGGGACTAGCGGGAGCTCCTACAATGAGCAGTTCTTC.

The chain uses TRBV25-1 and TRBJ2-2; the match to TRBD1 covers 11 bases. Trimming removed 8 bases from V and 4 bases from J; junction bases left unmatched: 3. CDR3 length equals 14 residues. Germline CDR1 MGHDK, CDR2 SYGVNS. CDR3 region: CASGGQGGTGELFF. As DNA, the CDR3 is TGTGCCAGCGGGGGACAGGGGGGCACCGGGGAGCTGTTTTTT.

This clone showed up just once. The rearrangement joins TRBV6-6 to TRBJ1-4, with 10 positions matching TRBD1. The germline CDR1 and CDR2 sequences are MNHNY and SVGAGI (reference sequence). This CDR3 region has 16 residues. Trimming at V came to 6 bases and at J to 0 bases, leaving 4 bases not matched to a gene. The CDR3 loop is CASSRGTGATNEKLFF. The CDR3 DNA reads TGTGCCAGCAGCCGGGGGACAGGGGCAACTAATGAAAAACTGTTTTTT.

This clone was seen just once. V gene TRBV7-9 combines with J gene TRBJ1-1; D remains unclear. Per germline, CDR1 SEHNR and CDR2 FQNEAQ (reference sequence). The CDR3 is made up of 14 amino acids. V was clipped by 2 bases and J by 8 bases, with 15 bases between them. The CDR3 DNA reads as TGTGCCAGCAGCTTAACGTCCCTCGGGTCGGAAGCTTTCTTT. Translation gives CASSLTSLGSEAFF.

The sample holds a few counts of this clone. The CDR3 sequence: CASTLGGGLNEKLFF. CDR3 nucleotide sequence: TGTGCCAGCACCCTTGGTGGAGGGCTTAATGAAAAACTGTTTTTT. The chain couples TRBV5-4 to TRBJ1-4; no definite D call. Trimming took 6 bases from V and 4 from J, leaving 16 bases between them. The CDR3 extends over 15 amino acids. Germline CDR1 is SGHNT and CDR2 is YYREEE (reference sequence).

The chain couples TRBV4-2 to TRBJ2-5; TRBD1 aligns across 12 bases. This CDR3 comprises 18 residues. Germline V lookup: CDR1 LGHNA, CDR2 YNFKEQ. V lost 1 base, J lost 0 bases, and 6 bases stayed unmatched. The CDR3 loop reads CASSQAGTGGVHQETQYF. In DNA form, the CDR3 reads TGTGCCAGCAGCCAAGCCGGGACAGGGGGCGTCCACCAAGAGACCCAGTACTTC.

The chain combines TRBV6-5 with TRBJ2-1; D remains ambiguous. V lost 2 bases and J 10 bases, leaving 12 bases between the germline ends. This CDR3 is built from 13 residues. Germline V CDR1 and CDR2: MNHEY, SVGAGI. CDR3 sequence (DNA): TGTGCCAGCAGTTACGGCTTTTTCCCCGAGCAGTTCTTC. Amino acids: CASSYGFFPEQFF.

This clone showed up just once. V and J are TRBV5-1 and TRBJ1-2; 8 bases match TRBD1. Germline CDR1 reads SGHRS; CDR2 reads YFSETQ. The CDR3 has 13 residues. The V segment lost 3 bases and the J segment 8 bases; nucleotides outside the gene matches: 6. The CDR3 loop reads CASSSGTGIGYTF. CDR3 in DNA: TGCGCCAGCAGCTCCGGGACAGGAATCGGCTACACCTTC.

This chain joins TRBV7-9 and TRBJ1-2; TRBD1 is a possible D gene (5 bases). The CDR3 has 14 residues. V dropped 4 bases and J dropped 2 bases, with 11 bases sitting between them. Germline V gene data show CDR1 as SEHNR and CDR2 as FQNEAQ (reference sequence). This CDR3 is CASSSDTLNYGYTF. The CDR3 DNA is TGTGCCAGCAGCTCGGACACTTTAAACTATGGCTACACCTTC.

The CDR3 sequence: CASSGTEYEQYF. For the CDR3, the DNA is TGTGCCAGTAGTGGGACAGAGTACGAGCAGTACTTC. V and J are TRBV19 and TRBJ2-7; 7 positions agree with TRBD1. The CDR3 sequence is 12 residues long. J lost 4 bases, V lost 5 bases, and 2 bases had no gene match. In germline, CDR1 is LNHDA, CDR2 SQIVND (reference sequence).

The genes are TRBV5-4 and TRBJ2-3, with 10 bases aligning to TRBD2. Per germline, CDR1 SGHNT and CDR2 YYREEE (reference sequence). The junction had 7 bases not matched to a gene; V was cut back by 3 bases and J by 3 bases. The CDR3 runs 16 residues. CDR3 protein: CASSSGTSAVTDTQYF. CDR3 DNA: TGTGCCAGCAGCTCCGGGACTAGCGCGGTTACAGATACGCAGTATTTT. The full variable domain, completed using reference TRBV5-4 and TRBJ2-3, is ETGVTQSPTHLIKTRGQQVTLRCSSQSGHNTVSWYQQALGQGPQFIFQYYREEENGRGNFPPRFSGLQFPNYSSELNVNALELDDSALYLCASSSGTSAVTDTQYFGPGTRLTVL.

The rearrangement links TRBV5-6 to TRBJ1-5, with 10 nucleotides matching TRBD1. The CDR3 has 17 residues. V was pared by 4 bases and J by 6 bases, with 13 bases of the junction left unmatched. The V gene's germline CDR1 is SGHDT and CDR2 YYEEEE. CDR3 bases: TGTGCCAGCAGCGCCGCCGGGACAGGGGAATCAGGTCAGCCCCAGCATTTT. Its protein is CASSAAGTGESGQPQHF.

This chain uses TRBV11-3 with TRBJ2-7; tentative D call: TRBD2 (6 bases). This CDR3 spans 18 amino acids. Germline V gene lookup returns CDR1 SGHNT and CDR2 YENEEA. The germline V and J ends were trimmed by 0 bases and 6 bases, with 24 bases remaining between them. In nucleotides, the CDR3 is TGTGCCAGCAGCTTAGAGGGGGGTTGGACGGTCACTCGGAGCGAGCAGTACTTC. Translated, it gives CASSLEGGWTVTRSEQYF.

This chain joins TRBV6-1 and TRBJ2-3; 9 bases align to TRBD1. The CDR3 length is 15 residues. Looked up from germline, CDR1 is MNHNS and CDR2 is SASEGT. The junction had 10 bases not matched to a gene; V was cut back by 6 bases and J by 6 bases. The CDR3: CASRTGGQGGDTQYF. The CDR3 nucleotides read TGTGCCAGCAGAACGGGGGGACAGGGAGGCGATACGCAGTATTTT.

V and J are TRBV7-2 and TRBJ2-5, with 13 bases that match TRBD2. This CDR3 comprises 18 residues. The V gene end was trimmed by 2 bases and the J gene end by 5 bases; junction bases not matched to a gene: 11. Per germline, CDR1 SGHTA and CDR2 FQGNSA. This CDR3 is CASSLKAVGLAGMETQYF. The CDR3 DNA reads as TGTGCCAGCAGCTTAAAGGCGGTGGGACTAGCGGGAATGGAGACCCAGTACTTC. Together with reference TRBV7-2 and TRBJ2-5, the CDR3 gives the full variable domain: GAGVSQSPSNKVTEKGKDVELRCDPISGHTALYWYRQSLGQGLEFLIYFQGNSAPDKSGLPSDRFSAERTGGSVSTLTIQRTQQEDSAVYLCASSLKAVGLAGMETQYFGPGTRLLVL.

This chain connects TRBV5-6 to TRBJ1-1; possible D gene TRBD1, 5 bases. V lost 4 bases to trimming and J lost 7 bases, with 8 bases between them. Germline CDR1 SGHDT, CDR2 YYEEEE. The CDR3 runs to 11 residues. This chain's CDR3 is CASSLGLEAFF. The DNA for the CDR3 is TGTGCCAGCAGCCTGGGACTTGAAGCTTTCTTT.

The chain carries TRBV19 and TRBJ1-1, with D perhaps TRBD1 (6 bases). V was pared by 2 bases and J by 2 bases, with 12 bases between. Germline lookup yields CDR1 LNHDA and CDR2 SQIVND (reference sequence). The CDR3 length is 15 residues. The CDR3: CASSISGQLNTEAFF. CDR3 nucleotides: TGTGCCAGTAGTATAAGCGGACAGCTTAACACTGAAGCTTTCTTT.

The V gene is TRBV5-6, the J gene TRBJ1-2; D possibly corresponds to TRBD1 (6 bases). V shed 3 bases and J shed 2 bases, with 11 bases lying between them. The CDR3 is 14 residues long. In germline, CDR1 is SGHDT, CDR2 YYEEEE. The CDR3 DNA is TGTGCCAGCAGCTACGGACAGCAAAACTATGGCTACACCTTC. This sequence encodes CASSYGQQNYGYTF.

The V and J genes are TRBV2 and TRBJ2-5, with 13 positions matching TRBD2. With V trimmed by 6 bases and J by 2 bases, 6 bases remained unmatched. Per germline, CDR1 SNHLY and CDR2 FYNNEI. The CDR3 is 16 amino acids. This CDR3 reads CASRDGLAGDQETQYF. The CDR3 DNA reads as TGTGCCAGCAGGGACGGACTAGCGGGGGATCAAGAGACCCAGTACTTC.

This clone was detected a few times. This chain links TRBV18 with TRBJ2-7; D is possibly TRBD2 (6 bases). Germline V gene sequence: CDR1 KGHSH, CDR2 LQKENI. The V end was cut by 8 bases, the J end by 3 bases, with 11 bases between. This CDR3 spans 12 amino acids. Here the CDR3 reads CASGGGNYEQYF. As DNA, the CDR3 is TGTGCCAGCGGAGGAGGGAACTACGAGCAGTACTTC.